This T cell receptor (beta chain) was obtained from a study of T cell changes during pregnancy in multiple sclerosis. The repertoire was sequenced with immunoSEQ multiplex PCR; TCRdb's copy has only in-frame clones and lacks some. Of 20,000 to 25,000 clones listed, 80% to 95% are singletons. Germline trimming cut 3 bases from V and 0 bases from J; bases unmatched to any gene: 11. Per the germline V gene, CDR1 is SGHVS and CDR2 is FQNEAQ. The CDR3 is 17 amino acids. As concerns this clone: The same CDR3 is also encoded by other DNA sequences in this sample.

This TCR derives from a female donor in good health, enrolled as a control in a pregnancy study. The sequences come from CD4+ T cells from peripheral blood mononuclear cells, collected after pregnancy. J is TRBJ2-7 and V is TRBV7-8; TRBD2 matches at 7 bases. CDR3 sequence: CASSFDPSGDASYEQYF. CDR3 nucleotides: TGTGCCAGCAGCTTCGATCCCAGCGGGGATGCCTCCTACGAGCAGTACTTC.